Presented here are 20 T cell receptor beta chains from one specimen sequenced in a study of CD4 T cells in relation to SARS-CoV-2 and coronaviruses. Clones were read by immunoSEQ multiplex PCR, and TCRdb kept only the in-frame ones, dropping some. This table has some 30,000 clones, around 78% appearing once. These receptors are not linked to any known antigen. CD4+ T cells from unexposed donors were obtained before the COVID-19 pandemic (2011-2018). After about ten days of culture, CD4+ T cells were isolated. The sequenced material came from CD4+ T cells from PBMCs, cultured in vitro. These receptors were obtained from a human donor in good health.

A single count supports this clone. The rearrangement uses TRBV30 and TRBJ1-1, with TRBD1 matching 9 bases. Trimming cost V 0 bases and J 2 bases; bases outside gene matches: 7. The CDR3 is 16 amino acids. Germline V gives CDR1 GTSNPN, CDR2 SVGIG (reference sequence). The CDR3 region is CAWSVLGQGFNTEAFF. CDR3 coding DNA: TGTGCCTGGAGTGTATTGGGACAGGGCTTTAACACTGAAGCTTTCTTT. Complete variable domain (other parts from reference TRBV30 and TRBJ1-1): SQTIHQWPATLVQPVGSPLSLECTVEGTSNPNLYWYRQAAGRGLQLLFYSVGIGQISSEVPQNLSASRPQDRQFILSSKKLLLSDSGFYLCAWSVLGQGFNTEAFFGQGTRLTVV.

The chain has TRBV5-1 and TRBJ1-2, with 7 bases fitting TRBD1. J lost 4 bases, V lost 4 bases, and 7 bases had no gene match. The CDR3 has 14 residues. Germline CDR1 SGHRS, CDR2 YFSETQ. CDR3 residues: CASSPTGQSYGYTF. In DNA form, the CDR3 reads TGCGCCAGCAGCCCAACGGGACAGTCCTATGGCTACACCTTC.

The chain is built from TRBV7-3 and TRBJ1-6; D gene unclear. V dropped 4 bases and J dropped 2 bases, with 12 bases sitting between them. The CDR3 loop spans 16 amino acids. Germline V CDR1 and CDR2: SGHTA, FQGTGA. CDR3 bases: TGTGCCAGCAGCTCGCGACTCTTCCCCTATAATTCACCCCTCCACTTT. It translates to CASSSRLFPYNSPLHF. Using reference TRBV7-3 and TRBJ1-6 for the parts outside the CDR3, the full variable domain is GAGVSQTPSNKVTEKGKYVELRCDPISGHTALYWYRQSLGQGPEFLIYFQGTGAADDSGLPNDRFFAVRPEGSVSTLKIQRTERGDSAVYLCASSSRLFPYNSPLHFGNGTRLTVT.

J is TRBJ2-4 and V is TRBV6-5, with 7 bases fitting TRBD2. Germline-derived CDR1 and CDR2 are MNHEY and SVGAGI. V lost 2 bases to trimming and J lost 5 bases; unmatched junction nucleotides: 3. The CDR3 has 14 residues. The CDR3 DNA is TGTGCCAGCAGTTACGTTCGGGGGGAAAACATTCAGTACTTC. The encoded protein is CASSYVRGENIQYF.

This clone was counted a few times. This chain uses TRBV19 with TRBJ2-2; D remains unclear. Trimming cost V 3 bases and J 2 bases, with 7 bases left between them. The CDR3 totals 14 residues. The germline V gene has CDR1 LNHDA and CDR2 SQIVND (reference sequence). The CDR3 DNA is TGTGCCAGTAGTATGAGTCGCAACACCGGGGAGCTGTTTTTT. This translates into CASSMSRNTGELFF.

The chain's CDR3 is CASSDFGSRGYTF. CDR3 in DNA: TGTGCCAGCAGTGACTTTGGGTCCCGGGGCTACACCTTC. The genes are TRBV2 and TRBJ1-2; D is unclear. The CDR3 extends over 13 amino acids. Germline V CDR1 and CDR2: SNHLY, FYNNEI. Trimming removed 3 bases from V and 8 bases from J, with 13 bases in between.

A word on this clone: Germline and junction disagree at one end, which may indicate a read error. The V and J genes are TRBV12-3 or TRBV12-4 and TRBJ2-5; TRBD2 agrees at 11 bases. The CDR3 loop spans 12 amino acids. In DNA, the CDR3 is TGTGCCAGCAGTCCGACTAGCGGGACCAAGTACTTC. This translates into CASSPTSGTKYF.

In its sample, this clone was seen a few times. The CDR3 DNA is TGCGCCAGCAGCTTGGAACAGAGCTCCTATAATTCACCCCTCCACTTT. Amino acids: CASSLEQSSYNSPLHF. V gene TRBV5-1 combines with J gene TRBJ1-6; D is undetermined. Trimming left V 0 bases short and J 0 bases short, with 7 bases between. This CDR3 is built from 16 residues. Germline CDR1 is SGHRS and CDR2 is YFSETQ.

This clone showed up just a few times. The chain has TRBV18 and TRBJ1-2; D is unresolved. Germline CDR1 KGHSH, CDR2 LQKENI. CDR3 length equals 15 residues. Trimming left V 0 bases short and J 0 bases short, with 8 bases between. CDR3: CASSPPASSNYGYTF. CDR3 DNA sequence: TGTGCCAGCTCACCACCGGCTAGCTCTAACTATGGCTACACCTTC.

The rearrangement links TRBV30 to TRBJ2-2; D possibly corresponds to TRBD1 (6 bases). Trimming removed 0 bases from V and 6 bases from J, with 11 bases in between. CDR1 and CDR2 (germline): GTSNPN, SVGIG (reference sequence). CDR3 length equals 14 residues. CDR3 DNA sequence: TGTGCCTGGAGTGTGTTGGGGGCGGCCGGGGAGCTGTTTTTT. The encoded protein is CAWSVLGAAGELFF.

The CDR3 loop is CASSGRTSGRSEQFF. CDR3 DNA: TGTGCCAGCAGCGGACGGACTAGCGGGAGGTCTGAGCAGTTCTTC. The V and J genes are TRBV11-1 and TRBJ2-1; 14 bases are a match to TRBD2. Unmatched junction bases numbered 6, after V lost 5 bases and J lost 9 bases. Per germline, CDR1 SGHAT and CDR2 FQDESV (reference sequence). The CDR3 loop spans 15 amino acids.

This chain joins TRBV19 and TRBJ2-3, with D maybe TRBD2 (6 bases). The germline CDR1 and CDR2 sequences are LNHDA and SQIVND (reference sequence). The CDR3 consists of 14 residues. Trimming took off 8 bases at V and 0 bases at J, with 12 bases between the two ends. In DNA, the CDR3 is TGTGCCAGTCGACCCGGGACTAGCACAGATACGCAGTATTTT. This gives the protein CASRPGTSTDTQYF.

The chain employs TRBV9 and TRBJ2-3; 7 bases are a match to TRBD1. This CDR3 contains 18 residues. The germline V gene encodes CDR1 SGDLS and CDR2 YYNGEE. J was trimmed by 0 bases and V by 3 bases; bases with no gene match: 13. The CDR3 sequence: CASSGPWDRQKSTDTQYF. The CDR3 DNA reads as TGTGCCAGCAGCGGGCCCTGGGACAGACAAAAAAGCACAGATACGCAGTATTTT.

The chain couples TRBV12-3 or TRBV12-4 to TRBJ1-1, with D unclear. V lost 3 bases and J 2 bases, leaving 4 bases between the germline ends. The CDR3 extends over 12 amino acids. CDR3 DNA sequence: TGTGCCAGCAGTTTGGCTAACACTGAAGCTTTCTTT. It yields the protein CASSLANTEAFF.

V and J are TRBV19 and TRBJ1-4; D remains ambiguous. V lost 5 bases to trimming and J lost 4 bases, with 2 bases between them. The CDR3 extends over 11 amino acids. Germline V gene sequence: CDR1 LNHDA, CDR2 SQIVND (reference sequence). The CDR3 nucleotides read TGTGCCAGTAGTCATAATGAAAAACTGTTTTTT. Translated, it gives CASSHNEKLFF.

The CDR3 protein is CASSQDGEADTQYF. CDR3 bases: TGCGCCAGCAGCCAAGATGGTGAGGCAGATACGCAGTATTTT. The chain links TRBV4-3 to TRBJ2-3; no reliable D call. Per germline, CDR1 LGHNA and CDR2 YSLEER. V was trimmed by 0 bases and J by 4 bases, leaving 8 bases between them. This CDR3 spans 14 amino acids.

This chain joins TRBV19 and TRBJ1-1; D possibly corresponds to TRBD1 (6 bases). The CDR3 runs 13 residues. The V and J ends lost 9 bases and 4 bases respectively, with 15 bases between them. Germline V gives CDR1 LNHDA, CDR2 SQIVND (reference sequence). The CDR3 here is CASSGQGSTEAFF. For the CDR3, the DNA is TGTGCCAGCTCGGGGCAGGGGAGCACTGAAGCTTTCTTT.

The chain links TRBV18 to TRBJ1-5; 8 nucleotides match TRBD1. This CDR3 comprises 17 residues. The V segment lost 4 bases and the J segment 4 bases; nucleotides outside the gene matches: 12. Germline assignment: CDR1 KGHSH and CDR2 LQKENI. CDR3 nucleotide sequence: TGTGCCAGCTCACAAGGACAGGGTCAGATGCGGAATCAGCCCCAGCATTTT. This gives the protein CASSQGQGQMRNQPQHF.

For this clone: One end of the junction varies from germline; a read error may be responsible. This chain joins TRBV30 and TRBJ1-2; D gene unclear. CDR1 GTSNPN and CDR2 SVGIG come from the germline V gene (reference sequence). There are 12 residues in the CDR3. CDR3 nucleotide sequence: TGTGCCTTTAAGCCTACTGACCCGTCCTTCGCCTTC. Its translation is CAFKPTDPSFAF.

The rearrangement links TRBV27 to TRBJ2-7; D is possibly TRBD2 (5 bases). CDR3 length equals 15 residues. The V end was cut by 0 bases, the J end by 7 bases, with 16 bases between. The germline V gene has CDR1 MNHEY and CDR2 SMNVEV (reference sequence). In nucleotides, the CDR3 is TGTGCCAGCAGTTTATCAGGCCTCATTCCGGGAGAGCAGTACTTC. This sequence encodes CASSLSGLIPGEQYF.